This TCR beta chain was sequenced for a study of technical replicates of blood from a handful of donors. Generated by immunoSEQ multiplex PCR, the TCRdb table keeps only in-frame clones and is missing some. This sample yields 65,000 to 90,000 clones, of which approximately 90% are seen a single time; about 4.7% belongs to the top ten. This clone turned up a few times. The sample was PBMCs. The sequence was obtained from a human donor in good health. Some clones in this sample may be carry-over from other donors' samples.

CDR3 DNA: TGCAGCGTTGAGGGTCATGGGGGCAGGGGGAACACTGAAGCTTTCTTT. Translation gives CSVEGHGGRGNTEAFF. The chain recombines TRBV29-1 with TRBJ1-1; tentatively, D is TRBD1 (6 bases). The CDR3 length is 16 residues. Trimming took 3 bases from V and 1 from J, leaving 18 bases between them. CDR1 and CDR2 from the germline V gene are SQVTM and ANQGSEA.